A selection of T cell receptor beta chains follows, all from one sample in a study of blood T cell repertoires in COVID-19. Using immunoSEQ multiplex PCR, the repertoire was profiled, and TCRdb retains in-frame clones only, with some absent. Among about 240,000 clones listed, 82% were seen once. The sequenced sample consisted of peripheral blood. The receptors originated from a woman under 30 with acute or convalescent COVID-19. CDR3s include the opening cysteine and the closing phenylalanine or tryptophan. Fields, in order: J gene, CDR3 length, clone size, D gene, V gene, CDR3 DNA, CDR3 protein. D genes are given only for firm matches. A row's size may be missing; if present it is once, few, many or a size class.

TRBJ2-5,15,NA,TRBD2,TRBV5-4,TGTGCCAGCAGCTCGACTAGCGCTTCCAAAGAGACCCAGTACTTC,CASSSTSASKETQYF
TRBJ2-7,16,NA,TRBD2,TRBV6-2/TRBV6-3,TGTGCCAGCAGTTACTTTTTTCGCGGGAGTGTTGACGAGCAGTACTTC,CASSYFFRGSVDEQYF
TRBJ1-2,13,few,NA,TRBV6-5,TGTGCCAGCACCAGTTGGGGCGACTATGGCTACACCTTC,CASTSWGDYGYTF
TRBJ2-1,16,NA,NA,TRBV7-2,TGTGCCAGCAGCCCCCCCCGGGGATTTAGCGGCAATGAGCAGTTCTTC,CASSPPRGFSGNEQFF
TRBJ2-4,13,NA,NA,TRBV4-2,TGTGCCAGCAGCCGACAGAACAAAAACATTCAGTACTTC,CASSRQNKNIQYF
TRBJ2-7,13,NA,TRBD2,TRBV28,TGTGCCAGCCGACACGGGGGGTCCTACGAGCAGTACTTC,CASRHGGSYEQYF
TRBJ2-7,15,NA,TRBD2,TRBV5-6,TGTGCCAGCAGCAGTACTAGCGGGAACTCCTACGAGCAGTACTTC,CASSSTSGNSYEQYF
TRBJ1-2,14,NA,NA,TRBV9,TGTGCCAGCAGCGTAGGAACATCTAACTATGGCTACACCTTC,CASSVGTSNYGYTF
TRBJ1-2,14,NA,NA,TRBV5-1,TGCGCCAGCAGCCTACAGGAAACTAACTATGGCTACACCTTC,CASSLQETNYGYTF
TRBJ1-1,16,NA,NA,TRBV7-9,TGTGCCAGCAGCTTACCAACCGTAAGACAGAACACTGAAGCTTTCTTT,CASSLPTVRQNTEAFF
TRBJ2-5,16,NA,TRBD2,TRBV27,TGTGCCAGCAGTTTATTTTCTGGCGGGAGCCGAGAGACCCAGTACTTC,CASSLFSGGSRETQYF